Below, 29 T cell receptor beta chains from the same sample are listed, as sequenced in a study of T cell changes during pregnancy in multiple sclerosis. The table came from immunoSEQ multiplex PCR; TCRdb's copy has only in-frame clones and leaves some out. The repertoire includes some 60,000 clones, 70% to 90% of them detected once, and 0.35% to 0.45% sits in the top ten. The material was CD4+ T cells from peripheral blood mononuclear cells, obtained in the third trimester of pregnancy. These receptors were obtained from a female donor with multiple sclerosis, enrolled in a pregnancy study.

This chain links TRBV13 with TRBJ1-2; 11 nucleotides match TRBD1. The germline gives CDR1 PRHDT, CDR2 FYEKMQ (reference sequence). The junction had 6 bases not matched to a gene; V was cut back by 5 bases and J by 7 bases. The CDR3 is 14 residues long. Here the CDR3 DNA reads TGTGCCAGCAGCCTATACGGGACAGGGGGTGGCTACACCTTC. This gives the protein CASSLYGTGGGYTF.

V usage is TRBV6-5 and J usage is TRBJ1-4; possible D gene TRBD1, 6 bases. V lost 4 bases and J lost 7, with 19 bases in between. The V gene's germline CDR1 is MNHEY and CDR2 SVGAGI. This CDR3 spans 16 amino acids. CDR3 amino acids: CASSFTGSGRGEKLFF. CDR3 DNA sequence: TGTGCCAGCAGTTTCACCGGGTCAGGCAGGGGTGAAAAACTGTTTTTT.

This clone was seen only once. The chain has TRBV5-8 and TRBJ2-1, with 13 positions matching TRBD2. Germline V gene lookup returns CDR1 SGHTS and CDR2 YDEGEE. V lost 4 bases and J lost 10; bases outside the gene matches: 8. The CDR3 has 15 amino acids. CDR3 nucleotides: TGTGCCAGCAGCCTACTAGCGGGAGGGCCGGGAGAGCAGTTCTTC. Protein: CASSLLAGGPGEQFF.

This sequence joins TRBV18 and TRBJ1-1; D perhaps matches TRBD1 (6 bases). V dropped 3 bases and J dropped 0 bases, with 17 bases sitting between them. Germline CDR1 KGHSH, CDR2 LQKENI. This CDR3 has 17 amino acids. Written as DNA, the CDR3 is TGTGCCAGCTCACCCGGGTTCGGGACACGATTGAACACTGAAGCTTTCTTT. This gives the protein CASSPGFGTRLNTEAFF.

CDR3 in amino acids: CASSASLDRVRGYTF. CDR3 sequence (DNA): TGTGCCAGCAGCGCCAGCCTAGACAGGGTGCGGGGCTACACCTTC. The rearrangement links TRBV9 to TRBJ1-2, with TRBD1 matching over 7 bases. This CDR3 region has 15 residues. Germline V gives CDR1 SGDLS, CDR2 YYNGEE. V trimming: 3 bases; J trimming: 8 bases; junction bases outside the gene matches: 13.

V and J are TRBV18 and TRBJ1-6, with unresolved D. V was clipped by 3 bases and J by 7 bases, with 10 bases between them. The CDR3 runs to 14 residues. Germline CDR1 KGHSH, CDR2 LQKENI. The CDR3 loop reads CASSPAGGNSPLHF. The CDR3 nucleotides are TGTGCCAGCTCACCGGCCGGCGGAAATTCACCCCTCCACTTT.

This chain connects TRBV6-5 to TRBJ1-1; D ambiguous. This CDR3 contains 15 residues. Trimming cost V 0 bases and J 7 bases, with 15 bases left between them. Germline values: CDR1 MNHEY, CDR2 SVGAGI. Written as DNA, the CDR3 is TGTGCCAGCAGTTACTCGAACGTTGGAGGGTTTGAAGCTTTCTTT. This codes for CASSYSNVGGFEAFF.

The chain joins TRBV7-9 to TRBJ1-4, with D maybe TRBD1 (5 bases). Germline V gene data show CDR1 as SEHNR and CDR2 as FQNEAQ (reference sequence). V lost 2 bases to trimming and J lost 4 bases, with 11 bases between them. This CDR3 has 15 residues. This chain's CDR3 is CASSLQEGINEKLFF. The CDR3 DNA reads TGTGCCAGCAGCTTACAGGAGGGGATTAATGAAAAACTGTTTTTT.

CDR3 DNA: TGCGCCAGCAGCAGGGGGACAGCCGACGGTGAAAAACTGTTTTTT. It specifies CASSRGTADGEKLFF. The J gene is TRBJ1-4, the V gene TRBV5-1; 7 bases are a match to TRBD1. Germline V gene data show CDR1 as SGHRS and CDR2 as YFSETQ. J gave up 7 bases and V 4 bases, and 10 bases lay outside the gene matches. The CDR3 is made up of 15 amino acids. The full variable domain, in which reference TRBV5-1 and TRBJ1-4 provide the parts outside the CDR3, is KAGVTQTPRYLIKTRGQQVTLSCSPISGHRSVSWYQQTPGQGLQFLFEYFSETQRNKGNFPGRFSGRQFSNSRSEMNVSTLELGDSALYLCASSRGTADGEKLFFGSGTQLSVL.

The chain uses TRBV4-2 and TRBJ1-5, with D hard to call. This CDR3 is 18 amino acids long. Germline V lookup: CDR1 LGHNA, CDR2 YNFKEQ. V lost 0 bases and J lost 6, with 21 bases in between. The CDR3 sequence: CASSQDLRGFTEAQPQHF. CDR3 nucleotide sequence: TGTGCCAGCAGCCAAGATTTGCGTGGTTTCACCGAAGCTCAGCCCCAGCATTTT.

This clone was picked up a small number of times. The V gene is TRBV27, the J gene TRBJ2-3, with a weak D call TRBD1 (5 bases). The germline V gene encodes CDR1 MNHEY and CDR2 SMNVEV (reference sequence). Trimming pared 5 bases from V and 0 bases from J, leaving 9 bases between. CDR3 size: 14 residues. The CDR3 DNA reads TGTGCCAGCAGTAAACAGGTTAGCACAGATACGCAGTATTTT. This codes for CASSKQVSTDTQYF.

The gene calls are TRBV7-2 and TRBJ2-3; TRBD2 matches 10 bases. Looked up from germline, CDR1 is SGHTA and CDR2 is FQGNSA. Unmatched junction bases numbered 11, after V lost 5 bases and J lost 3 bases. The CDR3 is 17 amino acids. As DNA, the CDR3 is TGTGCCAGCAGCCAGAAGCGGGGGGGCTTTGGAACAGATACGCAGTATTTT. It translates to CASSQKRGGFGTDTQYF.

V is TRBV7-8 and J is TRBJ1-5; D call uncertain. The CDR3 spans 19 residues. V was cut by 4 bases and J by 0 bases, with 22 bases left in between. The germline gives CDR1 SGHVS, CDR2 FQNEAQ. CDR3 DNA sequence: TGTGCCAGCAGCTCCAATCTCCCGCCGGCAGGCTATAGCAATCAGCCCCAGCATTTT. Translating gives CASSSNLPPAGYSNQPQHF.

This clone appeared a single time. V is TRBV5-1 and J is TRBJ1-1; D is unclear. This CDR3 region has 15 residues. Germline CDR1 SGHRS, CDR2 YFSETQ. V dropped 2 bases and J dropped 7 bases, with 18 bases sitting between them. CDR3: CASSFGPLAGGEAFF. CDR3 in DNA: TGCGCCAGCAGCTTCGGTCCATTGGCAGGTGGTGAAGCTTTCTTT.

The gene calls are TRBV6-6 and TRBJ2-2, with D tentatively TRBD2 (6 bases). The CDR3 spans 16 residues. Trimming took 6 bases from V and 4 from J, leaving 18 bases between them. From germline, CDR1 is MNHNY and CDR2 SVGAGI (reference sequence). The DNA of the CDR3 is TGTGCCAGCAGGCGCGGGACGGTTCTGACCACCGGGGAGCTGTTTTTT. As protein: CASRRGTVLTTGELFF.

The rearrangement joins TRBV18 to TRBJ1-5; D not resolved. V was shortened by 2 bases and J by 7 bases, with 9 bases between the two germline ends. The CDR3 totals 13 residues. CDR1 is KGHSH and CDR2 is LQKENI in the germline V gene. The CDR3 bases are TGTGCCAGCTCACCAGGAGTTCTGCAGCCCCAGCATTTT. Its protein product is CASSPGVLQPQHF.

The chain uses TRBV29-1 and TRBJ1-5; D is unresolved. In germline, CDR1 is SQVTM, CDR2 ANQGSEA. CDR3 size: 12 residues. V lost 5 bases to trimming and J lost 9 bases, with 14 bases between them. The chain's CDR3 is CSVQVGAGPQHF. The CDR3 coding sequence is TGCAGCGTTCAGGTGGGCGCTGGGCCCCAGCATTTT.

The V and J genes are TRBV25-1 and TRBJ2-7, with a tentative D call TRBD1 (5 bases). The CDR3 runs 14 residues. Trimming removed 4 bases from V and 2 bases from J, with 12 bases in between. From germline, CDR1 is MGHDK and CDR2 SYGVNS. In nucleotides, the CDR3 is TGTGCCAGCAGTGCCTCGACAGCTACCTACGAGCAGTACTTC. It codes for CASSASTATYEQYF.

The chain employs TRBV9 and TRBJ2-7, with TRBD2 matching 7 bases. CDR3 size: 14 residues. Germline V gene sequence: CDR1 SGDLS, CDR2 YYNGEE. Germline trimming cut 4 bases from V and 5 bases from J; bases unmatched to any gene: 9. The CDR3, as DNA: TGTGCCAGCAGCCCACTAGCGAAGGCGCACGAGCAGTACTTC. It encodes CASSPLAKAHEQYF.

The chain has TRBV4-2 and TRBJ1-1, with D unresolved. Germline loops: CDR1 LGHNA, CDR2 YNFKEQ. This CDR3 has 15 residues. With 4 bases removed from V and 0 bases from J, the gap between germline ends came to 12 bases. The chain's CDR3 is CASSLLTNLNTEAFF. As DNA, the CDR3 is TGTGCCAGCAGCCTCCTGACAAATTTGAACACTGAAGCTTTCTTT.

This chain links TRBV5-1 with TRBJ2-1; TRBD2 matches at 9 bases. This CDR3 has 20 residues. Germline CDR1 and CDR2: SGHRS and YFSETQ. The V and J ends lost 0 bases and 7 bases, in that order; junction bases with no gene match: 20. The CDR3 reads CASSLGGRARGGRGNNEQFF. DNA for the CDR3: TGCGCCAGCAGCTTGGGAGGACGGGCCCGTGGCGGGAGGGGAAATAATGAGCAGTTCTTC.

The chain has TRBV29-1 and TRBJ1-3, with 8 bases fitting TRBD1. The CDR3 is 14 amino acids. J was trimmed by 0 bases and V by 3 bases; bases with no gene match: 1. Germline CDR1 reads SQVTM; CDR2 reads ANQGSEA. Here the CDR3 reads CSVEGTGSGNTIYF. CDR3 nucleotide sequence: TGCAGCGTTGAGGGGACAGGCTCTGGAAACACCATATATTTT.

This chain uses TRBV7-9 with TRBJ1-2; D call uncertain. The germline V and J ends were trimmed by 1 base and 8 bases, with 14 bases remaining between them. This CDR3 region has 14 residues. CDR1 SEHNR and CDR2 FQNEAQ come from the germline V gene (reference sequence). CDR3 in amino acids: CASSLGGFAQGYTF. Written as DNA, the CDR3 is TGTGCCAGCAGCTTAGGAGGGTTCGCCCAGGGCTACACCTTC.

This clone was observed a single time. V usage is TRBV10-3 and J usage is TRBJ2-1; D is undetermined. This CDR3 has 14 amino acids. Germline V gene data show CDR1 as ENHRY and CDR2 as SYGVKD. V gave up 3 bases and J gave up 6 bases, with 12 bases separating them. In DNA, the CDR3 is TGTGCCATCAGTGATTTGGGCTCGGCCAATGAGCAGTTCTTC. Translated: CAISDLGSANEQFF.

This clone was picked up a small number of times. The V gene is TRBV30, the J gene TRBJ1-1; D is unclear. This CDR3 has 14 residues. V lost 2 bases, J lost 1 base, and 11 bases lay in between. The germline CDR1 and CDR2 sequences are GTSNPN and SVGIG (reference sequence). The CDR3 DNA reads TGTGCCTGGAGTAATATCAGGCGGAACACTGAAGCTTTCTTT. Encoded protein: CAWSNIRRNTEAFF.

This chain uses TRBV5-1 with TRBJ1-2; TRBD1 is a possible D gene (6 bases). The V and J ends lost 3 bases and 3 bases respectively, with 15 bases between them. Germline CDR1 reads SGHRS; CDR2 reads YFSETQ. The CDR3 is 15 residues long. CDR3 in DNA: TGCGCCAGCAGCTCAGGACGGGGGGCGGACTATGGCTACACCTTC. It codes for CASSSGRGADYGYTF.

The chain has TRBV6-1 and TRBJ1-2; D may be TRBD1 (6 bases). The germline V and J ends were trimmed by 11 bases and 7 bases, with 17 bases remaining between them. The CDR3 has 12 amino acids. CDR1 is MNHNS and CDR2 is SASEGT in the germline V gene. The CDR3 bases are TGTGCCGGGAATGGGGGGGGCGGTGGCTACACCTTC. It yields the protein CAGNGGGGGYTF.

The rearrangement uses TRBV25-1 and TRBJ1-1, with a weak D call TRBD1 (6 bases). Germline-derived CDR1 and CDR2 are MGHDK and SYGVNS. The V end lost 3 bases, the J end lost 3 bases, and 14 bases lay between the germline ends. The CDR3 contains 15 residues. The chain's CDR3 is CASSDGQNFYTEAFF. The CDR3 DNA sequence: TGTGCCAGCAGTGATGGACAGAACTTTTACACTGAAGCTTTCTTT.

V is TRBV7-9 and J is TRBJ2-2, with 7 bases fitting TRBD1. J was trimmed by 6 bases and V by 6 bases; bases with no gene match: 7. The V gene's germline CDR1 is SEHNR and CDR2 FQNEAQ (reference sequence). The CDR3 contains 14 residues. The CDR3 nucleotides are TGTGCCAGCAGTAATCAGGGGGAAGCCGGGGAGCTGTTTTTT. Residues: CASSNQGEAGELFF.